The 10 T cell receptor beta chains below were found in one sample sequenced in a study of human T cells and chemical hapten exposure. The time point here: patch test 1, 2 weeks after DPC sensitization. Treatment reported: therapeutic diphenylcyclopropenone sensitization with weekly scalp DPC. TCRdb analysed the RACE reads with MiXCR anew, one entry per CDR3 protein. The repertoire consists of nearly 350,000 distinct CDR3 sequences, with around 6.9% occurring once and the leading ten covering 7.5% to 8.5%. Material: whole blood, obtained in connection with sensitization to the hapten diphenylcyclopropenone (DPC). The origin of the receptors is a woman aged 18 to 35 with alopecia areata. Some clones in this sample may be carry-over from other donors' samples.

This clonotype has ten or more counts. V and J are TRBV6-6 and TRBJ1-5; D is ambiguous. This CDR3 spans 15 amino acids. V dropped 2 bases and J dropped 1 base, with 9 bases sitting between them. CDR1 and CDR2 (germline): MNHNY, SVGAGI (reference sequence). The CDR3 spells CASSYMGRSNQPQHF. CDR3 coding DNA: TGTGCCAGCAGTTACATGGGTCGGAGCAATCAGCCCCAGCATTTT.

This clonotype was counted only a few times. The chain combines TRBV7-9 with TRBJ2-7, with unresolved D. Germline V gene lookup returns CDR1 SEHNR and CDR2 FQNEAQ (reference sequence). V was pared by 3 bases and J by 0 bases, with 6 bases between. CDR3 length equals 13 residues. The CDR3 reads CASSLSLSYEQYF. In DNA, the CDR3 is TGTGCCAGCAGCTTGTCCCTCTCCTACGAGCAGTACTTC.

The chain couples TRBV12-3 or TRBV12-4 to TRBJ1-5; 7 bases align to TRBD1. The length of the CDR3 is 16 residues. Trimming removed 6 bases from V and 2 bases from J; junction bases left unmatched: 10. The CDR3 nucleotides read TGTGCCAGCAGCCCGACAGGGTTAAGCGGCAATCAGCCCCAGCATTTT. This translates into CASSPTGLSGNQPQHF.

This clonotype was seen a handful of times. V and J are TRBV20-1 and TRBJ1-1, with D perhaps TRBD1 (5 bases). CDR1 and CDR2 from the germline V gene are DFQATT and SNEGSKA (reference sequence). Between the trimmed V and J ends, which lost 4 bases and 1 base, there was a span of 13 bases. The CDR3 covers 14 residues. CDR3 residues: CSATGGTANTEAFF. CDR3 coding DNA: TGCAGTGCTACCGGCGGGACCGCGAACACTGAAGCTTTCTTT.

In this sample, this clonotype turned up a few times. The chain employs TRBV12-3 or TRBV12-4 and TRBJ2-7; 8 bases match TRBD1. The V gene end was trimmed by 2 bases and the J gene end by 2 bases; junction bases not matched to a gene: 2. The CDR3 length is 14 residues. CDR3 bases: TGTGCCAGCAGTTTACAGGGGGCCCCCTACGAGCAGTACTTC. It encodes CASSLQGAPYEQYF.

The chain joins TRBV9 to TRBJ2-1; 11 positions match TRBD2. This CDR3 comprises 16 residues. CDR1 is SGDLS and CDR2 is YYNGEE in the germline V gene. Trimming at V came to 1 base and at J to 7 bases, leaving 7 bases not matched to a gene. CDR3 sequence: CASSVRGSGGANEQFF. The DNA of the CDR3 is TGTGCCAGCAGCGTAAGAGGTAGCGGGGGGGCGAATGAGCAGTTCTTC. Full variable domain (outside the CDR3, taken from reference TRBV9 and TRBJ2-1): DSGVTQTPKHLITATGQRVTLRCSPRSGDLSVYWYQQSLDQGLQFLIQYYNGEERAKGNILERFSAQQFPDLHSELNLSSLELGDSALYFCASSVRGSGGANEQFFGPGTRLTVL.

V gene TRBV6-2 or TRBV6-3 combines with J gene TRBJ2-7; D uncertain. Trimming removed 5 bases from V and 4 bases from J, with 12 bases in between. There are 13 residues in the CDR3. CDR1 MNHEY and CDR2 SVGEGT come from the germline V gene. The DNA of the CDR3 is TGTGCCAGCAGTCCTCACCCGCGGTACGAGCAGTACTTC. It translates to CASSPHPRYEQYF.

This clonotype has a count of ten or more. V is TRBV5-1 and J is TRBJ2-3; the match to TRBD2 covers 12 bases. J was trimmed by 6 bases and V by 1 base; bases with no gene match: 3. Per the germline V gene, CDR1 is SGHRS and CDR2 is YFSETQ. CDR3 length equals 15 residues. Here the CDR3 reads CASSLPGTSGDTQYF. Written as DNA, the CDR3 is TGCGCCAGCAGCTTGCCTGGGACTAGCGGGGATACGCAGTATTTT.

This clonotype was found many times. This rearrangement joins TRBV6-5 to TRBJ1-1; D is undetermined. Trimming shortened V by 0 bases and J by 1 base, and 6 bases separated the two germline ends. Germline V gives CDR1 MNHEY, CDR2 SVGAGI. The CDR3 is 14 amino acids. CDR3 in DNA: TGTGCCAGCAGTTACTCCTACGGGAACACTGAAGCTTTCTTT. It encodes CASSYSYGNTEAFF.

The gene calls are TRBV20-1 and TRBJ2-3; 13 bases line up with TRBD2. This CDR3 is built from 18 residues. Unmatched junction bases numbered 14, after V lost 4 bases and J lost 4 bases. Germline CDR1 is DFQATT and CDR2 is SNEGSKA (reference sequence). The CDR3 here is CSATLRTSGRIVADTQYF. CDR3 nucleotide sequence: TGCAGTGCTACCCTTAGGACTAGCGGGAGAATCGTCGCAGATACGCAGTATTTT.